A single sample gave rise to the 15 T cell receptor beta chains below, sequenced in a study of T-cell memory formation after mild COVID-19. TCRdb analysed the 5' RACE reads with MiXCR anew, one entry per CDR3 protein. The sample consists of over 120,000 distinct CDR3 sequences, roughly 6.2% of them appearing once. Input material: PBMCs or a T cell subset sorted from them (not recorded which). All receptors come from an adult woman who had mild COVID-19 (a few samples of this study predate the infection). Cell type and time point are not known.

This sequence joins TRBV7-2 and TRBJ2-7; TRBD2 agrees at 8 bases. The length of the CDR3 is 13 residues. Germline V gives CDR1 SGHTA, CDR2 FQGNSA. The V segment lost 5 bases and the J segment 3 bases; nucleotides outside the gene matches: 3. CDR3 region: CASSLSGSYEQYF. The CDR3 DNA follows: TGTGCCAGCAGCCTCAGCGGGAGCTACGAGCAGTACTTC.

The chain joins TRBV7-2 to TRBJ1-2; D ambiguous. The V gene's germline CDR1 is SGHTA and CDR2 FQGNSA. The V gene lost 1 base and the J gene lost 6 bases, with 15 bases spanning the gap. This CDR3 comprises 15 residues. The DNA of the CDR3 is TGTGCCAGCAGCTTAGAATATTGGCCCCTTGATGGCTACACCTTC. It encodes CASSLEYWPLDGYTF.

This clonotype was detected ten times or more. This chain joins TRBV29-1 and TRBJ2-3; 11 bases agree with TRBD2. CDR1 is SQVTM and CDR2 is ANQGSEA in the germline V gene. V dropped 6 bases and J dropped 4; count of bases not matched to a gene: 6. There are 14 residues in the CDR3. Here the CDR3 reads CSVLAGGSADTQYF. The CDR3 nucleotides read TGCAGCGTCCTAGCGGGAGGCTCCGCAGATACGCAGTATTTT.

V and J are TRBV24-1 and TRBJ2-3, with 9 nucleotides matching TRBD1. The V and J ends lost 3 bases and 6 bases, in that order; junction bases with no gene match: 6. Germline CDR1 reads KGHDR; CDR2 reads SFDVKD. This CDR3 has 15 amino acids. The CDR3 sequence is CATSDKTGGGDTQYF. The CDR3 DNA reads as TGTGCCACCAGTGATAAAACAGGGGGCGGCGATACGCAGTATTTT.

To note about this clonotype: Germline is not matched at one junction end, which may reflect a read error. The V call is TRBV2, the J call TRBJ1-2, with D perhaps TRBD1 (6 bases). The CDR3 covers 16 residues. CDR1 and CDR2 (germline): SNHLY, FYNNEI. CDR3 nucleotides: TGTGTCAGCAGTGGGACTCAGGACAGCCGATTCTATGGCTACACCTTC. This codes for CVSSGTQDSRFYGYTF.

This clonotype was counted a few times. The DNA of the CDR3 is TGTGCCAGCAGCACCCAGGTCTTTGGCGGCAATGAGCAGTTCTTC. This sequence encodes CASSTQVFGGNEQFF. The V call is TRBV11-1, the J call TRBJ2-1; no clear D gene. Germline V gene lookup returns CDR1 SGHAT and CDR2 FQDESV (reference sequence). V was trimmed by 5 bases and J by 6 bases, leaving 17 bases between them. The CDR3 contains 15 residues.

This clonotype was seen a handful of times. CDR3 residues: CASSPGLAGREQFF. The CDR3 DNA is TGTGCCAGCAGCCCTGGTCTAGCGGGGAGAGAGCAGTTCTTC. The rearrangement links TRBV11-3 to TRBJ2-1, with 9 bases matching TRBD2. CDR1 is SGHNT and CDR2 is YENEEA in the germline V gene. This CDR3 contains 14 residues. V trimming: 5 bases; J trimming: 10 bases; junction bases outside the gene matches: 9.

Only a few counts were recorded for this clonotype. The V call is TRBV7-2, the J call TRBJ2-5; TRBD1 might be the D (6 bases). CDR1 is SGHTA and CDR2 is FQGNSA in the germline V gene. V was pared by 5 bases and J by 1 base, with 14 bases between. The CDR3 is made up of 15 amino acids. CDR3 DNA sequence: TGTGCCAGCAGCACCCGGACAGCTCCCCAAGAGACCCAGTACTTC. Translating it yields CASSTRTAPQETQYF.

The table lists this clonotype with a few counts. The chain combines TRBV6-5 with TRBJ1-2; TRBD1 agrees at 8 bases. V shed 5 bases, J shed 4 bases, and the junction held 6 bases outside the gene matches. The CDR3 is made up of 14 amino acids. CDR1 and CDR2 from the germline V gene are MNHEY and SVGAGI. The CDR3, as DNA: TGTGCCAGCAGTAAAAGGGACAGGTTCTATGGCTACACCTTC. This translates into CASSKRDRFYGYTF.

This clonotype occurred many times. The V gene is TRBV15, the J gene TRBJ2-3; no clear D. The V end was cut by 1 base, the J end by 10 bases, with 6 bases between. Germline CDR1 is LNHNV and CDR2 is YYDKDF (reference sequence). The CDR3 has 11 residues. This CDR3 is CATSRGAPQYF. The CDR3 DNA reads TGTGCCACCAGCAGAGGGGCCCCGCAGTATTTT.

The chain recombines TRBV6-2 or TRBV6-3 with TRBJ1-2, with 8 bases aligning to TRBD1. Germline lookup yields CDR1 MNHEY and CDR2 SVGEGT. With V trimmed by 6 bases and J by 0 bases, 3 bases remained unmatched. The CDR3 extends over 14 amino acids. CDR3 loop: CASRAGGTNYGYTF. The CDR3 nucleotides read TGTGCCAGCAGGGCAGGGGGCACTAACTATGGCTACACCTTC.

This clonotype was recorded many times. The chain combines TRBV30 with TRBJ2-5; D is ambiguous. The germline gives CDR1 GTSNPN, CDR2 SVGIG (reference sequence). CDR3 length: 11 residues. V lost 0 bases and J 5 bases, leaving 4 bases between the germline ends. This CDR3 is CAWSVPETQYF. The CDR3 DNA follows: TGTGCCTGGAGTGTACCGGAGACCCAGTACTTC. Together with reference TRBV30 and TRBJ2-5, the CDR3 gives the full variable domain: SQTIHQWPATLVQPVGSPLSLECTVEGTSNPNLYWYRQAAGRGLQLLFYSVGIGQISSEVPQNLSASRPQDRQFILSSKKLLLSDSGFYLCAWSVPETQYFGPGTRLLVL.

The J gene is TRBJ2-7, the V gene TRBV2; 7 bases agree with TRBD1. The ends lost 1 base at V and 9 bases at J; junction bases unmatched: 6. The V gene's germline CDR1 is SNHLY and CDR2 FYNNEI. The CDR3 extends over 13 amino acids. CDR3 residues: CASSEEGTGVQYF. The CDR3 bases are TGTGCCAGCAGTGAAGAAGGAACAGGGGTGCAGTACTTC.

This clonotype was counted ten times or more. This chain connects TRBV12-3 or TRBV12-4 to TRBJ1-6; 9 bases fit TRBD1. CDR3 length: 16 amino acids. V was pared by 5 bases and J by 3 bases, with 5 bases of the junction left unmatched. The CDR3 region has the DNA TGTGCCAGCAGTGGGACAGGGAAATTCTATAATTCACCCCTCCACTTT. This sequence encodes CASSGTGKFYNSPLHF.

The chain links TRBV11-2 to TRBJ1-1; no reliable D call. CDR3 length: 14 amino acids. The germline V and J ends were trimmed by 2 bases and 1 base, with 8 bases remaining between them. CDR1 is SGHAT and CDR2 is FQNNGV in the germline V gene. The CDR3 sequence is CASSLSEGNTEAFF. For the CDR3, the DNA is TGTGCCAGCAGCTTATCGGAGGGGAACACTGAAGCTTTCTTT. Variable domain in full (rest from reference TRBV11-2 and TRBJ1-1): EAGVAQSPRYKIIEKRQSVAFWCNPISGHATLYWYQQILGQGPKLLIQFQNNGVVDDSQLPKDRFSAERLKGVDSTLKIQPAKLEDSAVYLCASSLSEGNTEAFFGQGTRLTVV.